Following are 32 T cell receptor beta chains from one sample sequenced in a study of identical twins. One entry per CDR3 protein results from TCRdb running MiXCR on the 5' RACE reads. The repertoire holds some 500,000 distinct CDR3 sequences, with 12% to 15% as singletons. Separately, the same data were catalogued under a study of yellow fever vaccine responses in identical twins.

Sequenced input: CD4+ T cells sorted from blood. The source is a woman aged 18-29 years in good health.

This clonotype came up a few times. The chain links TRBV5-1 to TRBJ2-3, with 9 bases identical to TRBD2. V lost 0 bases and J lost 0; bases outside the gene matches: 2. The CDR3 runs 16 residues. Germline V gene data show CDR1 as SGHRS and CDR2 as YFSETQ. The CDR3 loop reads CASSLGTSVSTDTQYF. For the CDR3, the DNA is TGCGCCAGCAGCTTGGGGACTAGCGTTAGCACAGATACGCAGTATTTT.

This clonotype was counted only a few times. The rearrangement uses TRBV7-9 and TRBJ1-5, with D possibly being TRBD1 (5 bases). Per germline, CDR1 SEHNR and CDR2 FQNEAQ (reference sequence). Trimming shortened V by 2 bases and J by 4 bases, and 9 bases separated the two germline ends. The CDR3 is made up of 14 amino acids. The CDR3: CASSLMGGNQPQHF. CDR3 sequence (DNA): TGTGCCAGCAGCTTAATGGGGGGGAATCAGCCCCAGCATTTT.

This clonotype was detected a few times. The chain employs TRBV5-1 and TRBJ2-3; unclear D gene. V was shortened by 0 bases and J by 4 bases, with 12 bases between the two germline ends. This CDR3 spans 15 amino acids. Germline CDR1 reads SGHRS; CDR2 reads YFSETQ. In nucleotides, the CDR3 is TGCGCCAGCAGCTTGGATAGTCCGCCTTCAGATACGCAGTATTTT. The encoded protein is CASSLDSPPSDTQYF. Full variable domain (missing parts from reference TRBV5-1 and TRBJ2-3): KAGVTQTPRYLIKTRGQQVTLSCSPISGHRSVSWYQQTPGQGLQFLFEYFSETQRNKGNFPGRFSGRQFSNSRSEMNVSTLELGDSALYLCASSLDSPPSDTQYFGPGTRLTVL.

This clonotype was observed a few times. The V and J genes are TRBV7-2 and TRBJ2-1, with a tentative D call TRBD1 (5 bases). The CDR3 runs to 16 residues. Trimming removed 5 bases from V and 0 bases from J, with 14 bases in between. Germline V gives CDR1 SGHTA, CDR2 FQGNSA. CDR3 bases: TGTGCCAGCAGCCGAAGGGGCGGAAACTCCTACAATGAGCAGTTCTTC. It yields the protein CASSRRGGNSYNEQFF.

The chain is built from TRBV7-9 and TRBJ2-1; TRBD2 matches at 8 bases. The CDR3 consists of 16 residues. Germline CDR1 is SEHNR and CDR2 is FQNEAQ (reference sequence). The V gene end was trimmed by 3 bases and the J gene end by 7 bases; junction bases not matched to a gene: 11. CDR3 amino acids: CASSLETGSGGNEQFF. The CDR3 DNA reads TGTGCCAGCAGCTTGGAAACAGGGTCGGGGGGGAATGAGCAGTTCTTC.

This clonotype was found a few times. The chain couples TRBV5-1 to TRBJ1-2; 8 bases fit TRBD1. Germline CDR1 reads SGHRS; CDR2 reads YFSETQ. This CDR3 spans 15 amino acids. Unmatched junction bases numbered 9, after V lost 6 bases and J lost 2 bases. CDR3 sequence: CASTNPGQENYGYTF. The CDR3 region has the DNA TGCGCCAGCACGAATCCGGGACAGGAGAACTATGGCTACACCTTC.

The CDR3 coding sequence is TGCAGTGCCCCGATTGGGGTGAGGAACGAGCAGTACTTC. Its protein product is CSAPIGVRNEQYF. The chain joins TRBV20-1 to TRBJ2-7; D is uncertain. Per the germline V gene, CDR1 is DFQATT and CDR2 is SNEGSKA (reference sequence). V shed 6 bases and J shed 5 bases, with 17 bases lying between them. The CDR3 is 13 residues long.

The rearrangement links TRBV5-1 to TRBJ2-2; 9 bases are shared with TRBD1. This CDR3 is 15 amino acids long. Germline V gene sequence: CDR1 SGHRS, CDR2 YFSETQ. Germline trimming cut 4 bases from V and 2 bases from J; bases unmatched to any gene: 3. CDR3 nucleotide sequence: TGCGCCAGCAGCATGACAGGGGGAAACACCGGGGAGCTGTTTTTT. Translating gives CASSMTGGNTGELFF. The variable domain in full, with the rest retrieved from reference TRBV5-1 and TRBJ2-2, is KAGVTQTPRYLIKTRGQQVTLSCSPISGHRSVSWYQQTPGQGLQFLFEYFSETQRNKGNFPGRFSGRQFSNSRSEMNVSTLELGDSALYLCASSMTGGNTGELFFGEGSRLTVL.

V is TRBV19 and J is TRBJ1-1; the D is unclear. This CDR3 comprises 14 residues. The V end was cut by 0 bases, the J end by 1 base, with 6 bases between. Per the germline V gene, CDR1 is LNHDA and CDR2 is SQIVND (reference sequence). CDR3 residues: CASSIDPPNTEAFF. The CDR3 DNA reads TGTGCCAGTAGTATAGATCCTCCGAACACTGAAGCTTTCTTT.

The table lists this clonotype with a few counts. The chain has TRBV12-3 or TRBV12-4 and TRBJ2-4; no clear D gene. Trimming removed 8 bases at V and 1 base at J, with 15 bases between. The CDR3 is 15 amino acids. DNA for the CDR3: TGTGCCAGCCCGCTGGTCCCGCGGGCCAAAAACATTCAGTACTTC. Its translation is CASPLVPRAKNIQYF.

At least ten counts were recorded for this clonotype. The V and J genes are TRBV5-1 and TRBJ2-1; D gene uncertain. Germline V gives CDR1 SGHRS, CDR2 YFSETQ. CDR3 length: 15 amino acids. Trimming shortened V by 2 bases and J by 3 bases, and 12 bases separated the two germline ends. The CDR3 DNA follows: TGCGCCAGCAGCTTAGGTACGGCCAGCTACAATGAGCAGTTCTTC. As protein: CASSLGTASYNEQFF.

The gene calls are TRBV5-1 and TRBJ2-7; D uncertain. The germline V and J ends were trimmed by 5 bases and 0 bases, with 9 bases remaining between them. Germline CDR1 SGHRS, CDR2 YFSETQ. The CDR3 runs 13 residues. CDR3 residues: CASSTQVSYEQYF. The DNA for the CDR3 is TGCGCCAGCAGTACCCAGGTCTCCTACGAGCAGTACTTC.

The rearrangement joins TRBV5-1 to TRBJ2-5; 13 nucleotides align to TRBD2. Germline-derived CDR1 and CDR2 are SGHRS and YFSETQ. After removal of 4 bases from V and 5 bases from J, the junction contained 8 bases not matched to a gene. This CDR3 region has 16 residues. CDR3 in amino acids: CASSEGLAGTGETQYF. The DNA of the CDR3 is TGCGCCAGCAGCGAGGGACTAGCGGGGACCGGGGAGACCCAGTACTTC.

This clonotype was seen ten or more times. The gene calls are TRBV7-2 and TRBJ2-7; 7 bases fit TRBD2. CDR1 and CDR2 from the germline V gene are SGHTA and FQGNSA. Unmatched junction bases numbered 3, after V lost 2 bases and J lost 5 bases. The CDR3 extends over 13 amino acids. In DNA, the CDR3 is TGTGCCAGCAGCTTACGGAGCGGGGACGAGCAGTACTTC. As protein: CASSLRSGDEQYF. The full variable domain, with the rest looked up from reference TRBV7-2 and TRBJ2-7, is GAGVSQSPSNKVTEKGKDVELRCDPISGHTALYWYRQSLGQGLEFLIYFQGNSAPDKSGLPSDRFSAERTGGSVSTLTIQRTQQEDSAVYLCASSLRSGDEQYFGPGTRLTVT.

The chain employs TRBV3-1 and TRBJ1-5; D ambiguous. The CDR3 totals 15 residues. V was shortened by 0 bases and J by 2 bases, with 8 bases between the two germline ends. CDR1 is LGHDT, CDR2 YNNKEL, per germline (reference sequence). The CDR3 sequence: CASSQEFQGNQPQHF. CDR3 nucleotides: TGTGCCAGCAGCCAAGAATTCCAGGGCAATCAGCCCCAGCATTTT.

This clonotype came up a few times. CDR3 DNA sequence: TGTGCCAGCTTACGGACTAGGGACGCAGATACGCAGTATTTT. Residues: CASLRTRDADTQYF. The chain has TRBV18 and TRBJ2-3; TRBD2 matches 7 bases. The V segment lost 7 bases and the J segment 4 bases; nucleotides outside the gene matches: 8. The CDR3 is 14 amino acids. Germline CDR1 is KGHSH and CDR2 is LQKENI.

Ten or more counts support this clonotype. The chain employs TRBV28 and TRBJ1-2, with 7 bases aligning to TRBD1. Looked up from germline, CDR1 is MDHEN and CDR2 is SYDVKM. The ends lost 7 bases at V and 4 bases at J; junction bases unmatched: 18. This CDR3 is 17 amino acids long. The CDR3 DNA is TGTGCCAGCACCCCGGTAGGTGCTACGGGACAGATCTATGGCTACACCTTC. Encoded protein: CASTPVGATGQIYGYTF.

The chain recombines TRBV19 with TRBJ1-2, with 7 nucleotides matching TRBD1. The V segment lost 5 bases and the J segment 7 bases; nucleotides outside the gene matches: 13. This CDR3 region has 15 residues. Germline CDR1 reads LNHDA; CDR2 reads SQIVND (reference sequence). The chain's CDR3 is CASSQTRGTVRGYTF. The CDR3, as DNA: TGTGCCAGTAGTCAGACGCGGGGGACAGTGCGTGGCTACACCTTC.

This clonotype was seen more than once but under ten times. This rearrangement joins TRBV7-9 to TRBJ1-4; 9 positions match TRBD1. This CDR3 has 17 amino acids. Germline V lookup: CDR1 SEHNR, CDR2 FQNEAQ (reference sequence). The V gene end was trimmed by 5 bases and the J gene end by 8 bases; junction bases not matched to a gene: 15. The DNA of the CDR3 is TGTGCCAGCAGCCTAGAGGGACAGGGCGGCCGGAAGGAAAAACTGTTTTTT. It translates to CASSLEGQGGRKEKLFF.

This clonotype was observed a handful of times. This chain connects TRBV2 to TRBJ2-7; TRBD1 matches 12 bases. The junction had 5 bases not matched to a gene; V was cut back by 9 bases and J by 5 bases. This CDR3 has 13 residues. Germline CDR1 reads SNHLY; CDR2 reads FYNNEI. CDR3 nucleotide sequence: TGTGCCAGTACCCGGGACAGGGGGCACGAGCAGTACTTC. This sequence encodes CASTRDRGHEQYF.

The CDR3 nucleotides read TGCAGTGCTCAACTAGGGACTAGGGAAGAGACCCAGTACTTC. Translation gives CSAQLGTREETQYF. The rearrangement joins TRBV20-1 to TRBJ2-5; 8 positions match TRBD2. Losses at the gene ends were 5 bases for V and 3 bases for J; bases not matched to a gene: 8. CDR1 and CDR2 from the germline V gene are DFQATT and SNEGSKA (reference sequence). There are 14 residues in the CDR3.

This clonotype was recorded many times. The chain has TRBV9 and TRBJ2-3; D unresolved. CDR1 is SGDLS and CDR2 is YYNGEE in the germline V gene. Trimming cost V 0 bases and J 3 bases, with 14 bases left between them. CDR3 length equals 16 residues. The CDR3 bases are TGTGCCAGCAGCGTAGGTAACGGGTACGGAACAGATACGCAGTATTTT. As protein: CASSVGNGYGTDTQYF.

This clonotype was recorded at least ten times. The V gene is TRBV3-1, the J gene TRBJ2-5, with no clear D. This CDR3 is 13 amino acids long. V was trimmed by 3 bases and J by 2 bases, leaving 7 bases between them. CDR1 is LGHDT and CDR2 is YNNKEL in the germline V gene (reference sequence). CDR3 sequence: CASSHLEQETQYF. CDR3 bases: TGTGCCAGCAGCCATCTAGAACAAGAGACCCAGTACTTC.

The sample holds many counts of this clonotype. The V gene is TRBV12-3 or TRBV12-4, the J gene TRBJ1-2; 7 bases fit TRBD1. V shed 3 bases and J 8 bases; nucleotides not matched to a gene: 12. This CDR3 has 15 amino acids. The CDR3 here is CASSLVQTGTGGYTF. The DNA of the CDR3 is TGTGCCAGCAGTTTGGTCCAGACAGGGACGGGGGGCTACACCTTC.

This chain joins TRBV2 and TRBJ2-1; 9 bases are a match to TRBD1. This CDR3 is 13 amino acids long. V dropped 9 bases and J dropped 4; count of bases not matched to a gene: 4. CDR1 SNHLY and CDR2 FYNNEI come from the germline V gene. The CDR3 region has the DNA TGTGCCAGTACAGGGGGCGGGTACAATGAGCAGTTCTTC. Its protein product is CASTGGGYNEQFF.

The rearrangement uses TRBV4-3 and TRBJ2-2, with D unclear. CDR3 length: 15 amino acids. V lost 0 bases to trimming and J lost 2 bases, with 7 bases between them. Germline loops: CDR1 LGHNA, CDR2 YSLEER. The CDR3 loop is CASSQDHPNTGELFF. DNA for the CDR3: TGCGCCAGCAGCCAAGATCACCCAAACACCGGGGAGCTGTTTTTT.

This clonotype was found a few times. The CDR3 here is CASLPGGYEQYF. The DNA of the CDR3 is TGTGCCAGCCTTCCCGGGGGATACGAGCAGTACTTC. This chain uses TRBV27 with TRBJ2-7; a possible D gene is TRBD2 (6 bases). The CDR3 consists of 12 residues. Per the germline V gene, CDR1 is MNHEY and CDR2 is SMNVEV (reference sequence). V lost 8 bases to trimming and J lost 4 bases, with 12 bases between them.

Many counts were recorded for this clonotype. The chain has TRBV12-3 or TRBV12-4 and TRBJ1-1, with D possibly matching TRBD1 (5 bases). This CDR3 region has 12 residues. V lost 8 bases, J lost 8 bases, and 15 bases lay in between. The CDR3 DNA reads TGTGCCAGCTGGGGGAGCCGTGCGGAAGCTTTCTTT. Residues: CASWGSRAEAFF.

In this sample, this clonotype turned up a few times. V is TRBV7-2 and J is TRBJ2-1; the match to TRBD1 covers 11 bases. The junction had 10 bases not matched to a gene; V was cut back by 2 bases and J by 7 bases. Germline CDR1 reads SGHTA; CDR2 reads FQGNSA. The CDR3 runs 17 residues. CDR3 sequence (DNA): TGTGCCAGCAGCTTAAAACTCGGACAGGGGGCGAGGAATGAGCAGTTCTTC. This translates into CASSLKLGQGARNEQFF.

The genes are TRBV30 and TRBJ2-3; 12 nucleotides agree with TRBD2. The germline CDR1 and CDR2 sequences are GTSNPN and SVGIG (reference sequence). The CDR3 totals 14 residues. Written as DNA, the CDR3 is TGTGCATCCACGGGACTAGCGGGCGCAGATACGCAGTATTTT. It translates to CASTGLAGADTQYF.

In this sample, this clonotype turned up a few times. The V and J genes are TRBV5-1 and TRBJ2-4; TRBD1 matches at 8 bases. The CDR3 contains 17 residues. Trimming removed 4 bases from V and 7 bases from J; junction bases left unmatched: 16. CDR1 SGHRS and CDR2 YFSETQ come from the germline V gene. The CDR3 protein is CASSQTGTGISFNIQYF. The DNA of the CDR3 is TGCGCCAGCAGCCAAACCGGGACAGGCATCTCGTTCAACATTCAGTACTTC.

V and J are TRBV5-1 and TRBJ1-1, with 8 positions matching TRBD1. With V trimmed by 6 bases and J by 0 bases, 10 bases remained unmatched. Germline V gives CDR1 SGHRS, CDR2 YFSETQ. The CDR3 runs 16 residues. The CDR3 DNA is TGCGCCAGCACACAGGGACAGGCAAGTATGAACACTGAAGCTTTCTTT. This encodes CASTQGQASMNTEAFF.